Listed here are 29 T cell receptor beta chains from one sample, sequenced in a study of T-cell memory formation after mild COVID-19. TCRdb itself ran the 5' RACE reads through MiXCR, one entry per CDR3 protein. The sample records over 300,000 distinct CDR3 sequences, approximately 22% being singletons. Sequencing input: PBMCs or a T cell subset sorted from them (not recorded which). Receptors originate from a man aged 18 to 35 who had mild COVID-19 (a few samples of this study predate the infection). Cell type and time point are not known.

The sample holds a few counts of this clonotype. The chain is built from TRBV7-3 and TRBJ2-3, with 9 nucleotides matching TRBD2. Germline CDR1 reads SGHTA; CDR2 reads FQGTGA. Unmatched junction bases numbered 9, after V lost 5 bases and J lost 3 bases. The CDR3 has 16 residues. This CDR3 reads CASSPGTSSATDTQYF. CDR3 nucleotide sequence: TGTGCCAGCAGCCCTGGGACTAGCTCGGCAACAGATACGCAGTATTTT. Full variable domain (missing parts from reference TRBV7-3 and TRBJ2-3): GAGVSQTPSNKVTEKGKYVELRCDPISGHTALYWYRQSLGQGPEFLIYFQGTGAADDSGLPNDRFFAVRPEGSVSTLKIQRTERGDSAVYLCASSPGTSSATDTQYFGPGTRLTVL.

V gene TRBV5-1 combines with J gene TRBJ1-4; D is unclear. This CDR3 spans 13 amino acids. With 4 bases removed from V and 4 bases from J, the gap between germline ends came to 8 bases. Looked up from germline, CDR1 is SGHRS and CDR2 is YFSETQ. This CDR3 reads CASSRRGNEKLFF. The CDR3 nucleotides are TGCGCCAGCAGCCGCCGGGGTAATGAAAAACTGTTTTTT. The whole variable domain, remainder taken from reference TRBV5-1 and TRBJ1-4, is KAGVTQTPRYLIKTRGQQVTLSCSPISGHRSVSWYQQTPGQGLQFLFEYFSETQRNKGNFPGRFSGRQFSNSRSEMNVSTLELGDSALYLCASSRRGNEKLFFGSGTQLSVL.

This clonotype has only a few counts. The chain recombines TRBV4-3 with TRBJ2-1; D may be TRBD1 or TRBD2 (6 bases each). The CDR3 sequence is 17 residues long. The germline V and J ends were trimmed by 3 bases and 5 bases, with 20 bases remaining between them. Germline CDR1 LGHNA, CDR2 YSLEER. CDR3 region: CASSQDLWGAPDNEQFF. The CDR3 DNA is TGCGCCAGCAGCCAGGATCTATGGGGGGCCCCGGACAATGAGCAGTTCTTC.

The V gene is TRBV7-2, the J gene TRBJ2-3, with 8 nucleotides matching TRBD1. The V segment lost 5 bases and the J segment 8 bases; nucleotides outside the gene matches: 6. The CDR3 runs to 13 residues. The germline gives CDR1 SGHTA, CDR2 FQGNSA. The CDR3 reads CASSMSQGVTQYF. CDR3 DNA sequence: TGTGCCAGCAGCATGTCACAGGGGGTTACGCAGTATTTT.

This clonotype was seen a handful of times. The chain combines TRBV19 with TRBJ2-2; weak D call: TRBD2 (6 bases). The germline V gene has CDR1 LNHDA and CDR2 SQIVND (reference sequence). This CDR3 has 13 residues. Trimming shortened V by 4 bases and J by 7 bases, and 10 bases separated the two germline ends. The DNA of the CDR3 is TGTGCCAGTAGTACAACTAGCTTCGGGGAGCTGTTTTTT. Translated, it gives CASSTTSFGELFF.

The genes are TRBV7-9 and TRBJ2-3; a possible D gene is TRBD2 (6 bases). This CDR3 contains 14 residues. Per the germline V gene, CDR1 is SEHNR and CDR2 is FQNEAQ (reference sequence). V dropped 4 bases and J dropped 2 bases, with 10 bases sitting between them. CDR3 in amino acids: CASSSRGATDTQYF. The CDR3 DNA is TGTGCCAGCAGCTCTCGCGGGGCCACAGATACGCAGTATTTT.

This clonotype appeared many times. The rearrangement joins TRBV5-6 to TRBJ2-1; 12 bases line up with TRBD2. The CDR3 is made up of 18 amino acids. The germline CDR1 and CDR2 sequences are SGHDT and YYEEEE. Trimming took 0 bases from V and 0 from J; bases not matched to a gene: 4. Here the CDR3 DNA reads TGTGCCAGCAGCTTGGGACTAGCGGGGGAGAGCTCCTACAATGAGCAGTTCTTC. Translating it yields CASSLGLAGESSYNEQFF.

The V call is TRBV9, the J call TRBJ1-2, with TRBD1 matching 10 bases. CDR1 and CDR2 (germline): SGDLS, YYNGEE. CDR3 length: 13 amino acids. V lost 6 bases and J lost 6; bases outside the gene matches: 5. The CDR3 here is CASNPGQGDGYTF. CDR3 nucleotides: TGTGCCAGCAACCCCGGACAGGGGGATGGCTACACCTTC.

In this sample, this clonotype turned up a few times. The rearrangement links TRBV12-3 or TRBV12-4 to TRBJ1-1; D is unclear. V was clipped by 2 bases and J by 1 base, with 11 bases between them. The CDR3 has 15 residues. CDR3 coding DNA: TGTGCCAGCAGTTTAAATCGTTGGGGGAACACTGAAGCTTTCTTT. This sequence encodes CASSLNRWGNTEAFF.

This clonotype was counted many times. The CDR3 sequence is CASRPGHTGELFF. The CDR3 coding sequence is TGTGCCAGCAGACCGGGTCACACCGGGGAGCTGTTTTTT. This chain links TRBV12-3 or TRBV12-4 with TRBJ2-2, with D unclear. Trimming removed 6 bases at V and 3 bases at J, with 8 bases between. This CDR3 region has 13 residues.

This clonotype was detected a few times. CDR3 coding DNA: TGCGCCAGCAGCATTGGACAGGCCCCTAATTCACCCCTCCACTTT. Its translation is CASSIGQAPNSPLHF. The chain links TRBV5-1 to TRBJ1-6, with TRBD1 identical over 7 bases. The junction had 7 bases not matched to a gene; V was cut back by 4 bases and J by 6 bases. This CDR3 spans 15 amino acids. CDR1 is SGHRS, CDR2 YFSETQ, per germline.

This clonotype occurred many times. The rearrangement links TRBV7-2 to TRBJ2-3, with TRBD2 matching 7 bases. The CDR3 is made up of 13 amino acids. Germline loops: CDR1 SGHTA, CDR2 FQGNSA. V lost 6 bases, J lost 4 bases, and 4 bases stayed unmatched. The CDR3 is CASSFRGADTQYF. In DNA, the CDR3 is TGTGCCAGCAGTTTCCGGGGGGCAGATACGCAGTATTTT.

In its sample, this clonotype was seen a few times. V usage is TRBV4-3 and J usage is TRBJ2-7, with D perhaps matching TRBD1 (5 bases). Germline values: CDR1 LGHNA, CDR2 YSLEER. The V end lost 4 bases, the J end lost 5 bases, and 18 bases lay between the germline ends. This CDR3 contains 15 residues. The CDR3 DNA follows: TGCGCCAGCAGCCGTGAACACAGGTATATCGACGAGCAGTACTTC. As protein: CASSREHRYIDEQYF.

The CDR3 DNA reads as TGTGCCAGCAGTTTCGTTGTAGCGGGGGGGGATACGCAGTATTTT. Residues: CASSFVVAGGDTQYF. The chain links TRBV12-3 or TRBV12-4 to TRBJ2-3; 11 positions match TRBD2. The CDR3 contains 15 residues. Trimming removed 3 bases from V and 6 bases from J; junction bases left unmatched: 5.

This clonotype was seen repeatedly, ten times or more. The chain joins TRBV4-3 to TRBJ2-5; TRBD1 aligns across 7 bases. The CDR3 has 16 residues. Germline trimming cut 1 base from V and 4 bases from J; bases unmatched to any gene: 9. Germline values: CDR1 LGHNA, CDR2 YSLEER. CDR3 nucleotides: TGCGCCAGCAGCCAAGCGGAAGGGGGCTGGGTAGAGACCCAGTACTTC. As protein: CASSQAEGGWVETQYF.

The chain couples TRBV27 to TRBJ2-2; 9 nucleotides line up with TRBD1. V gave up 8 bases and J gave up 3 bases; unmatched junction bases: 10. In germline, CDR1 is MNHEY, CDR2 SMNVEV (reference sequence). The CDR3 is 16 residues long. The CDR3 loop is CASPGRDRVYTGELFF. For the CDR3, the DNA is TGTGCCAGCCCCGGCCGGGACAGGGTCTACACCGGGGAGCTGTTTTTT.

The chain is built from TRBV20-1 and TRBJ1-2; 7 nucleotides line up with TRBD1. The junction had 9 bases not matched to a gene; V was cut back by 0 bases and J by 5 bases. Germline lookup yields CDR1 DFQATT and CDR2 SNEGSKA (reference sequence). The CDR3 runs 15 residues. The CDR3 loop is CSARDPGGNLYGYTF. DNA of the CDR3: TGCAGTGCTAGAGATCCAGGGGGGAATTTGTATGGCTACACCTTC.

The rearrangement uses TRBV6-5 and TRBJ1-1; a weak D match, TRBD1 (6 bases). The ends were cut back, 5 bases at V and 0 bases at J, with 13 bases in the middle. The CDR3 has 15 amino acids. CDR1 and CDR2 (germline): MNHEY, SVGAGI. The CDR3 here is CASSASGTLNTEAFF. The CDR3 DNA follows: TGTGCCAGCAGTGCTTCCGGGACACTGAACACTGAAGCTTTCTTT.

The V and J genes are TRBV20-1 and TRBJ2-7; 12 bases match TRBD1. The CDR3 runs 15 residues. Germline trimming cut 0 bases from V and 6 bases from J; bases unmatched to any gene: 6. Per the germline V gene, CDR1 is DFQATT and CDR2 is SNEGSKA (reference sequence). In DNA, the CDR3 is TGCAGTGCTAGAGATCCGGGACAGGGGGCTGGCGAGCAGTACTTC. Translation: CSARDPGQGAGEQYF.

The genes are TRBV7-8 and TRBJ1-2; 7 bases agree with TRBD1. The CDR3 has 14 residues. The junction had 7 bases not matched to a gene; V was cut back by 1 base and J by 8 bases. The V gene's germline CDR1 is SGHVS and CDR2 FQNEAQ. As DNA, the CDR3 is TGTGCCAGCAGCTTAGGAGTCAACAGGGGCGGCTACACCTTC. This sequence encodes CASSLGVNRGGYTF.

This clonotype was seen more than once but under ten times. The chain has TRBV3-1 and TRBJ2-2; D ambiguous. The germline CDR1 and CDR2 sequences are LGHDT and YNNKEL (reference sequence). The CDR3 runs 15 residues. V gave up 1 base and J gave up 2 bases, with 8 bases separating them. DNA for the CDR3: TGTGCCAGCAGCCAAGGTCAGCTAAACACCGGGGAGCTGTTTTTT. Translation gives CASSQGQLNTGELFF.

The chain employs TRBV9 and TRBJ2-3, with TRBD2 matching 11 bases. The CDR3 has 13 amino acids. Losses at the gene ends were 2 bases for V and 14 bases for J; bases not matched to a gene: 7. Germline-derived CDR1 and CDR2 are SGDLS and YYNGEE. The CDR3, as DNA: TGTGCCAGCAGCGTCTTAGCGGGGGGGCCGGCGTATTTT. This encodes CASSVLAGGPAYF.

Only a few counts were recorded for this clonotype. The J gene is TRBJ2-2, the V gene TRBV24-1; 11 bases fit TRBD1. Germline trimming cut 1 base from V and 5 bases from J; bases unmatched to any gene: 8. Germline loops: CDR1 KGHDR, CDR2 SFDVKD. CDR3 length: 18 residues. The CDR3 spells CATSDLPGQGARTGELFF. CDR3 bases: TGTGCCACCAGTGATTTACCTGGACAGGGGGCACGGACCGGGGAGCTGTTTTTT.

This clonotype was counted only a few times. The rearrangement uses TRBV27 and TRBJ1-2; the D is unclear. There are 14 residues in the CDR3. Trimming shortened V by 5 bases and J by 3 bases, and 13 bases separated the two germline ends. The germline gives CDR1 MNHEY, CDR2 SMNVEV (reference sequence). The CDR3 sequence is CASSRQGFYYGYTF. CDR3 DNA sequence: TGTGCCAGCAGTCGGCAAGGGTTCTACTATGGCTACACCTTC.

The genes are TRBV3-1 and TRBJ2-1; 9 nucleotides agree with TRBD2. Trimming took 5 bases from V and 9 from J; bases not matched to a gene: 11. The CDR3 is 15 residues long. Germline lookup yields CDR1 LGHDT and CDR2 YNNKEL (reference sequence). Here the CDR3 reads CASSSPGLAYGEQFF. The CDR3 region has the DNA TGTGCCAGCAGCTCGCCGGGACTAGCTTATGGTGAGCAGTTCTTC.

This clonotype was seen more than once but under ten times. The chain is built from TRBV6-2 or TRBV6-3 and TRBJ2-3; 9 bases fit TRBD2. CDR1 is MNHEY and CDR2 is SVGEGT in the germline V gene. The junction had 11 bases not matched to a gene; V was cut back by 2 bases and J by 2 bases. The CDR3 has 18 residues. The CDR3 loop is CASSYPPRGGGATDTQYF. The CDR3 DNA reads as TGTGCCAGCAGTTACCCCCCCCGGGGCGGGGGGGCCACAGATACGCAGTATTTT.

In this sample, this clonotype turned up a few times. The chain uses TRBV12-3 or TRBV12-4 and TRBJ1-1; D remains unclear. V shed 7 bases and J shed 0 bases, with 9 bases lying between them. This CDR3 has 13 amino acids. In nucleotides, the CDR3 is TGTGCCAGCAAGAGTATGCTGAACACTGAAGCTTTCTTT. Translated: CASKSMLNTEAFF.

The V call is TRBV6-2 or TRBV6-3, the J call TRBJ1-1, with unresolved D. The V gene's germline CDR1 is MNHEY and CDR2 SVGEGT. Between the trimmed V and J ends, which lost 2 bases and 1 base, there was a span of 8 bases. There are 14 residues in the CDR3. The CDR3 loop reads CASSYRAKNTEAFF. The CDR3 DNA sequence: TGTGCCAGCAGTTACAGGGCAAAGAACACTGAAGCTTTCTTT.

J is TRBJ1-3 and V is TRBV6-6; possibly TRBD1 for D (5 bases). This CDR3 comprises 15 residues. The ends were cut back, 2 bases at V and 0 bases at J, with 8 bases in the middle. Germline values: CDR1 MNHNY, CDR2 SVGAGI (reference sequence). The CDR3 region has the DNA TGTGCCAGCAGTTACCAGGACAACTCTGGAAACACCATATATTTT. Protein product: CASSYQDNSGNTIYF.